The 29 T cell receptor beta chains below all came from one sample that was sequenced in a study of identical twins. TCRdb ran MiXCR on the 5' RACE reads and lists one entry per CDR3 protein. The sample includes 750,000 to 950,000 distinct CDR3 sequences, around an eighth of them seen just once. The sample was also linked to a second study, of yellow fever vaccine responses in identical twins.

The sequencing input was PBMCs. Receptors were obtained from a woman aged 18 to 35 in good health.

This clonotype was seen repeatedly, ten times or more. This sequence joins TRBV5-1 and TRBJ2-1; D unresolved. CDR3 length: 17 amino acids. The V gene lost 1 base and the J gene lost 0 bases, with 14 bases spanning the gap. Germline-derived CDR1 and CDR2 are SGHRS and YFSETQ. DNA for the CDR3: TGCGCCAGCAGCTTGATCGCCCTCTCGAGCTCCTACAATGAGCAGTTCTTC. Translation gives CASSLIALSSSYNEQFF.

The CDR3 DNA reads as TGTGCCAGCAGCTTATCGGCAGAACAATACGAGCAGTACGTC. Residues: CASSLSAEQYEQYV. The chain is built from TRBV7-9 and TRBJ2-7, with D hard to call. V lost 2 bases to trimming and J lost 4 bases, with 12 bases between them. The CDR3 extends over 14 amino acids. Germline-derived CDR1 and CDR2 are SEHNR and FQNEAQ (reference sequence).

This clonotype has a count of ten or more. The rearrangement uses TRBV12-3 or TRBV12-4 and TRBJ2-4; maybe TRBD2 (7 bases). The V end lost 5 bases, the J end lost 8 bases, and 19 bases lay between the germline ends. The CDR3 consists of 15 residues. The CDR3 protein is CASSPPEGGEDIQYF. The CDR3 bases are TGTGCCAGCAGTCCACCTGAGGGGGGGGAGGACATTCAGTACTTC.

The chain couples TRBV16 to TRBJ1-1; 8 nucleotides agree with TRBD1. Germline lookup yields CDR1 KGHSY and CDR2 FQNENV. Trimming took 4 bases from V and 7 from J; bases not matched to a gene: 8. CDR3 length: 14 residues. The CDR3 DNA is TGTGCCAGCAGCCCGCGGACAGGGCGTCGTGAAGCTTTCTTT. Its protein product is CASSPRTGRREAFF.

This chain connects TRBV5-1 to TRBJ2-1, with 9 positions matching TRBD2. V shed 0 bases, J shed 5 bases, and the junction held 6 bases outside the gene matches. In germline, CDR1 is SGHRS, CDR2 YFSETQ. There are 16 residues in the CDR3. The CDR3 region is CASSLALRGGHNEQFF. In DNA, the CDR3 is TGCGCCAGCAGCTTGGCCTTGCGGGGGGGCCACAATGAGCAGTTCTTC.

This clonotype was seen a few times. The CDR3 DNA is TGTGCCAGCAGTTTTTCCGCACTAGGGTGGGTTGAGCAGTTCTTC. This translates into CASSFSALGWVEQFF. The V call is TRBV28, the J call TRBJ2-1, with D perhaps matching TRBD2 (5 bases). Germline assignment: CDR1 MDHEN and CDR2 SYDVKM. This CDR3 comprises 15 residues. The V end was cut by 3 bases, the J end by 9 bases, with 18 bases between.

The gene calls are TRBV12-3 or TRBV12-4 and TRBJ2-4; TRBD1 matches 8 bases. V shed 5 bases, J shed 0 bases, and the junction held 18 bases outside the gene matches. CDR3 length: 20 residues. The CDR3 nucleotides are TGTGCCAGCAGTCAGGACAGGGAACGCTTAGCGGACAAAGCCAAAAACATTCAGTACTTC. It yields the protein CASSQDRERLADKAKNIQYF.

This clonotype was counted only a few times. V usage is TRBV28 and J usage is TRBJ2-7; 12 bases agree with TRBD2. The germline V gene has CDR1 MDHEN and CDR2 SYDVKM. After removal of 6 bases from V and 12 bases from J, the junction contained 6 bases not matched to a gene. The CDR3 has 12 residues. The CDR3 sequence is CASRSGLAGSYF. As DNA, the CDR3 is TGTGCCAGCAGATCCGGACTAGCGGGATCGTACTTC.

The rearrangement joins TRBV13 to TRBJ2-5, with unresolved D. Germline lookup yields CDR1 PRHDT and CDR2 FYEKMQ (reference sequence). Deletions cut 2 bases from V and 2 bases from J, with 6 bases between. This CDR3 has 13 amino acids. CDR3 sequence (DNA): TGTGCCAGCAGCTTAATGCAGCAAGAGACCCAGTACTTC. Its protein product is CASSLMQQETQYF.

The chain is built from TRBV29-1 and TRBJ1-1; D is uncertain. The CDR3 is 15 residues long. Germline-derived CDR1 and CDR2 are SQVTM and ANQGSEA. Trimming removed 0 bases from V and 0 bases from J, with 11 bases in between. CDR3 sequence reads: CSVEDRATLNTEAFF. CDR3 sequence (DNA): TGCAGCGTTGAAGATAGGGCTACATTGAACACTGAAGCTTTCTTT. Using reference TRBV29-1 and TRBJ1-1 for the parts outside the CDR3, the full variable domain is SAVISQKPSRDICQRGTSLTIQCQVDSQVTMMFWYRQQPGQSLTLIATANQGSEATYESGFVIDKFPISRPNLTFSTLTVSNMSPEDSSIYLCSVEDRATLNTEAFFGQGTRLTVV.

This clonotype was observed a few times. This sequence joins TRBV29-1 and TRBJ2-1; D is unresolved. The ends were cut back, 1 base at V and 4 bases at J, with 8 bases in the middle. The CDR3 contains 13 residues. CDR1 is SQVTM and CDR2 is ANQGSEA in the germline V gene. CDR3 in amino acids: CSVEGSVYNEQFF. Written as DNA, the CDR3 is TGCAGCGTTGAAGGGTCGGTGTACAATGAGCAGTTCTTC.

This clonotype has just a few counts. The rearrangement joins TRBV24-1 to TRBJ2-2; perhaps TRBD1 as D (5 bases). CDR3 length: 13 amino acids. Germline V gene sequence: CDR1 KGHDR, CDR2 SFDVKD. Trimming removed 7 bases from V and 6 bases from J, with 11 bases in between. The CDR3 DNA reads as TGTGCCACCAGGCCTACAGGATCCGGGGAGCTGTTTTTT. Amino acids: CATRPTGSGELFF.

The chain employs TRBV5-1 and TRBJ2-1; D remains unclear. Germline CDR1 and CDR2: SGHRS and YFSETQ. This CDR3 is 17 amino acids long. The V end was cut by 5 bases, the J end by 3 bases, with 21 bases between. The CDR3 region is CASRRLTVPNLYNEQFF. The CDR3 nucleotides are TGCGCCAGCAGACGGTTGACGGTGCCAAACCTCTACAATGAGCAGTTCTTC.

The rearrangement links TRBV20-1 to TRBJ2-7; 9 nucleotides agree with TRBD1. Germline-derived CDR1 and CDR2 are DFQATT and SNEGSKA (reference sequence). The CDR3 consists of 13 residues. The V gene end was trimmed by 0 bases and the J gene end by 4 bases; junction bases not matched to a gene: 1. The CDR3 nucleotides read TGCAGTGCTAGAGAACAGGGGGCTTACGAGCAGTACTTC. This gives the protein CSAREQGAYEQYF.

The chain uses TRBV12-3 or TRBV12-4 and TRBJ1-5; D may be TRBD1 (6 bases). The length of the CDR3 is 16 residues. V was cut by 6 bases and J by 2 bases, with 17 bases left in between. The CDR3, as DNA: TGTGCCAGCAGCTGGGTAGGGGGTGGGGGCAATCAGCCCCAGCATTTT. This encodes CASSWVGGGGNQPQHF.

The chain links TRBV7-9 to TRBJ2-1, with no clear D. The CDR3 contains 14 residues. Germline loops: CDR1 SEHNR, CDR2 FQNEAQ (reference sequence). V was clipped by 1 base and J by 4 bases, with 8 bases between them. The CDR3 coding sequence is TGTGCCAGCAGCTTAGACGAGCGTTACAATGAGCAGTTCTTC. Encoded protein: CASSLDERYNEQFF.

The sample holds one count of this clonotype. V is TRBV4-1 and J is TRBJ2-5, with 8 bases fitting TRBD1. V lost 0 bases and J lost 4; bases outside the gene matches: 4. Germline loops: CDR1 MGHRA, CDR2 YSYEKL. The CDR3 is 15 amino acids. The CDR3 nucleotides read TGCGCCAGCAGCCAAGACTGGACAGGGCGAGAGACCCAGTACTTC. Its protein is CASSQDWTGRETQYF.

This clonotype was counted at least ten times. This chain uses TRBV2 with TRBJ1-2; D possibly corresponds to TRBD1 (5 bases). V lost 6 bases and J 7 bases, leaving 9 bases between the germline ends. Per germline, CDR1 SNHLY and CDR2 FYNNEI. The CDR3 contains 11 residues. The CDR3 DNA follows: TGTGCCAGCAGCTGGGACGGTGGCTACACCTTC. Its translation is CASSWDGGYTF.

The genes are TRBV9 and TRBJ2-1; 10 nucleotides match TRBD2. Germline V gene data show CDR1 as SGDLS and CDR2 as YYNGEE. The CDR3 is 16 residues long. The V and J ends lost 1 base and 8 bases, in that order; junction bases with no gene match: 9. CDR3 bases: TGTGCCAGCAGCGTATCGGCTAGCGGGAGACGGTATGAGCAGTTCTTC. The encoded protein is CASSVSASGRRYEQFF.

The genes are TRBV3-1 and TRBJ1-2; D is uncertain. With 0 bases removed from V and 8 bases from J, the gap between germline ends came to 7 bases. The CDR3 consists of 12 residues. Germline CDR1 is LGHDT and CDR2 is YNNKEL (reference sequence). The CDR3 region is CASSQDGLGYTF. DNA for the CDR3: TGTGCCAGCAGCCAAGATGGGCTGGGCTACACCTTC. Together with reference TRBV3-1 and TRBJ1-2, the CDR3 gives the full variable domain: DTAVSQTPKYLVTQMGNDKSIKCEQNLGHDTMYWYKQDSKKFLKIMFSYNNKELIINETVPNRFSPKSPDKAHLNLHINSLELGDSAVYFCASSQDGLGYTFGSGTRLTVV.

The table lists this clonotype with many counts. CDR3 amino acids: CSAQTSGSPDTQYF. In DNA form, the CDR3 reads TGCAGCGCCCAAACTAGCGGGAGTCCAGATACGCAGTATTTT. The gene calls are TRBV29-1 and TRBJ2-3; 11 nucleotides align to TRBD2. V gave up 7 bases and J gave up 4 bases; unmatched junction bases: 7. CDR1 is SQVTM and CDR2 is ANQGSEA in the germline V gene. The CDR3 consists of 14 residues.

The chain employs TRBV4-1 and TRBJ1-1; unclear D gene. Between the trimmed V and J ends, which lost 2 bases and 1 base, there was a span of 11 bases. Germline V gene lookup returns CDR1 MGHRA and CDR2 YSYEKL. There are 15 residues in the CDR3. CDR3 loop: CASSQPSSRNTEAFF. DNA of the CDR3: TGCGCCAGCAGCCAACCGTCCAGCAGGAACACTGAAGCTTTCTTT.

This clonotype was observed a handful of times. This chain uses TRBV9 with TRBJ2-1, with 7 bases fitting TRBD1. The CDR3 loop spans 16 amino acids. Germline V gene sequence: CDR1 SGDLS, CDR2 YYNGEE. With 2 bases clipped from V and 2 bases from J, the junction kept 7 bases outside the gene matches. The CDR3 loop reads CASSVRTGVTYNEQFF. The CDR3 nucleotides are TGTGCCAGCAGCGTTCGGACAGGAGTAACCTACAATGAGCAGTTCTTC.

The chain links TRBV20-1 to TRBJ2-3; D gene uncertain. The CDR3 loop spans 11 amino acids. V dropped 2 bases and J dropped 4 bases, with 4 bases sitting between them. Germline CDR1 DFQATT, CDR2 SNEGSKA (reference sequence). For the CDR3, the DNA is TGCAGTGCTAGAAGAGCAGATACGCAGTATTTT. Amino acids: CSARRADTQYF.

This clonotype was seen at least ten times. The chain joins TRBV5-1 to TRBJ2-7; 9 bases line up with TRBD1. This CDR3 has 16 residues. Germline V gives CDR1 SGHRS, CDR2 YFSETQ. V lost 4 bases, J lost 0 bases, and 8 bases stayed unmatched. The CDR3 DNA is TGCGCCAGCAGCCGGGGGACAGGGCCGAGCTCCTACGAGCAGTACTTC. Translation gives CASSRGTGPSSYEQYF.

This clonotype was seen only a few times. This sequence joins TRBV29-1 and TRBJ2-3; 8 bases map to TRBD2. Germline V gene sequence: CDR1 SQVTM, CDR2 ANQGSEA. V lost 6 bases, J lost 8 bases, and 10 bases stayed unmatched. The CDR3 extends over 13 amino acids. The CDR3 loop reads CSVIVAGKPTQYF. The CDR3 nucleotides are TGCAGCGTGATCGTAGCGGGGAAACCTACGCAGTATTTT.

This clonotype was seen a few times. The V call is TRBV12-3 or TRBV12-4, the J call TRBJ1-1, with 7 bases identical to TRBD1. With V trimmed by 5 bases and J by 6 bases, 3 bases remained unmatched. The CDR3 length is 12 residues. The CDR3 nucleotides read TGTGCCAGCAGTGAAACAGGGGCTGAAGCTTTCTTT. Translating it yields CASSETGAEAFF.

V and J are TRBV2 and TRBJ2-5; TRBD2 matches 10 bases. Germline V gene data show CDR1 as SNHLY and CDR2 as FYNNEI. The length of the CDR3 is 17 residues. The V and J ends lost 8 bases and 4 bases, in that order; junction bases with no gene match: 16. CDR3 sequence (DNA): TGTGCCAGCCGAACCCCGGCTAGCGGGAGAGTGGGAGAGACCCAGTACTTC. It yields the protein CASRTPASGRVGETQYF.

There are a few counts of this clonotype. The chain employs TRBV27 and TRBJ1-2; D is perhaps TRBD1 (6 bases). The germline gives CDR1 MNHEY, CDR2 SMNVEV (reference sequence). V lost 8 bases and J lost 4, with 14 bases in between. The CDR3 length is 13 residues. CDR3 sequence (DNA): TGTGCCAGCGGCGGACAGAACCCCTATGGCTACACCTTC. Its protein is CASGGQNPYGYTF.